This is a list of T cell receptor beta chains from one sample in a study of radiation and T cells in renal cell carcinoma. The data were produced by immunoSEQ multiplex PCR, yet TCRdb's version contains in-frame clones alone and is incomplete. This table has 100,000 to 150,000 clones, roughly 80% appearing once. The sequencing used blood, collected from a patient whose treatment included radiotherapy and nephrectomy. The receptor set was obtained from an older woman with renal cell carcinoma. CDR3s include the opening cysteine and the closing phenylalanine or tryptophan. A D gene is named only where the DNA matches it firmly. Only some rows state a clone size, as once, few, many or a class for expanded clones.

d_call: TRBD2
j_call: TRBJ2-1
clone_size: -
v_call: TRBV7-2
cdr3_aa: CASSLEASGRSREQFF
cdr3_nt: TGTGCCAGCAGCTTAGAGGCTAGCGGGAGGTCACGGGAGCAGTTCTTC

d_call: TRBD1
j_call: TRBJ1-2
clone_size: -
v_call: TRBV7-2
cdr3_aa: CASSMGQGGFGYTF
cdr3_nt: TGTGCCAGCAGTATGGGACAGGGCGGCTTTGGCTACACCTTC

d_call: TRBD2
j_call: TRBJ2-7
clone_size: -
v_call: TRBV28
cdr3_aa: CASSSIGTSGRYEQYF
cdr3_nt: TGTGCCAGCAGTTCAATCGGGACTAGCGGGAGGTACGAGCAGTACTTC

d_call: -
j_call: TRBJ1-2
clone_size: -
v_call: TRBV28
cdr3_aa: CATNRVDFYGYTF
cdr3_nt: TGTGCCACCAACAGGGTGGACTTCTATGGCTACACCTTC

d_call: -
j_call: TRBJ2-2
clone_size: -
v_call: TRBV4-3
cdr3_aa: CASSQEWQGHTGELFF
cdr3_nt: TGCGCCAGCAGCCAAGAGTGGCAGGGGCACACCGGGGAGCTGTTTTTT

d_call: -
j_call: TRBJ2-2
clone_size: once
v_call: TRBV11-2
cdr3_aa: CASSLLSGPGELFF
cdr3_nt: TGTGCCAGCAGCTTACTATCAGGTCCCGGGGAGCTGTTTTTT

d_call: -
j_call: TRBJ1-2
clone_size: few
v_call: TRBV7-2
cdr3_aa: CASSLVVGGTYGYTF
cdr3_nt: TGTGCCAGCAGCTTAGTGGTAGGGGGGACCTATGGCTACACCTTC

d_call: TRBD2
j_call: TRBJ2-5
clone_size: -
v_call: TRBV19
cdr3_aa: CASSPNPTSGGMETQYF
cdr3_nt: TGTGCCAGTAGTCCGAACCCGACTAGCGGGGGGATGGAGACCCAGTACTTC

d_call: TRBD1
j_call: TRBJ1-1
clone_size: -
v_call: TRBV4-3
cdr3_aa: CASSYTGQSDTEAFF
cdr3_nt: TGCGCCAGCAGCTATACGGGACAGTCGGACACTGAAGCTTTCTTT

d_call: TRBD1
j_call: TRBJ2-7
clone_size: -
v_call: TRBV29-1
cdr3_aa: CSVKQGNEQYF
cdr3_nt: TGCAGCGTTAAACAGGGGAACGAGCAGTACTTC

d_call: -
j_call: TRBJ2-5
clone_size: -
v_call: TRBV18
cdr3_aa: CASSPLGLETQYF
cdr3_nt: TGTGCCAGCTCACCGCTAGGATTAGAGACCCAGTACTTC

d_call: TRBD1
j_call: TRBJ2-1
clone_size: few
v_call: TRBV7-9
cdr3_aa: CASSSTGREQFF
cdr3_nt: TGTGCCAGCAGCTCGACAGGGCGTGAGCAGTTCTTC

d_call: -
j_call: TRBJ1-2
clone_size: -
v_call: TRBV20-1
cdr3_aa: CSAGRGRGYTF
cdr3_nt: TGCAGTGCGGGACGCGGTAGGGGCTACACCTTC

d_call: -
j_call: TRBJ2-7
clone_size: -
v_call: TRBV6-5
cdr3_aa: CASSHYEQYF
cdr3_nt: TGTGCCAGCAGCCACTACGAGCAGTACTTC

d_call: TRBD2
j_call: TRBJ2-1
clone_size: few
v_call: TRBV7-3
cdr3_aa: CASSLTSGGEQFF
cdr3_nt: TGTGCCAGCAGCTTAACCAGCGGGGGTGAGCAGTTCTTC

d_call: -
j_call: TRBJ2-2
clone_size: once
v_call: TRBV11-3
cdr3_aa: CASSLEAGELFF
cdr3_nt: TGTGCCAGCAGCTTAGAAGCCGGGGAGCTGTTTTTT

d_call: -
j_call: TRBJ1-1
clone_size: -
v_call: TRBV6-1
cdr3_aa: CAGAALLNTEAFF
cdr3_nt: TGTGCCGGTGCGGCCCTCCTGAACACTGAAGCTTTCTTT

d_call: -
j_call: TRBJ2-5
clone_size: once
v_call: TRBV4-2
cdr3_aa: CASSQDYRTSTTQYF
cdr3_nt: TGTGCCAGCAGCCAAGATTATCGGACATCAACGACCCAGTACTTC

d_call: -
j_call: TRBJ1-5
clone_size: -
v_call: TRBV10-3
cdr3_aa: CAIRDAEQPQHF
cdr3_nt: TGTGCCATCAGAGATGCGGAGCAGCCCCAGCATTTT

d_call: -
j_call: TRBJ2-1
clone_size: -
v_call: TRBV18
cdr3_aa: CASSPLRGPGGNEQFF
cdr3_nt: TGTGCCAGCTCACCCTTGCGGGGCCCCGGGGGAAATGAGCAGTTCTTC

d_call: -
j_call: TRBJ1-2
clone_size: -
v_call: TRBV21-1
cdr3_aa: CASSKRFWNPFPQMGGYGYTF
cdr3_nt: TGTGCCAGCAGCAAAAGATTTTGGAACCCGTTTCCCCAAATGGGGGGTTATGGCTACACCTTC

d_call: -
j_call: TRBJ2-1
clone_size: -
v_call: TRBV9
cdr3_aa: CASSVDYDEQFF
cdr3_nt: TGTGCCAGCAGCGTAGATTACGATGAGCAGTTCTTC

d_call: -
j_call: TRBJ1-5
clone_size: -
v_call: TRBV25-1
cdr3_aa: CASHREVLQHF
cdr3_nt: TGTGCCAGCCACAGGGAGGTTCTCCAGCATTTT

d_call: -
j_call: TRBJ2-3
clone_size: -
v_call: TRBV5-4
cdr3_aa: CATAGTADTQYF
cdr3_nt: TGTGCCACCGCAGGTACGGCAGATACGCAGTATTTT

d_call: -
j_call: TRBJ1-2
clone_size: -
v_call: TRBV6-5
cdr3_aa: CASSYRPSANYGYTF
cdr3_nt: TGTGCCAGCAGTTACCGCCCATCCGCTAACTATGGCTACACCTTC

d_call: -
j_call: TRBJ2-7
clone_size: -
v_call: TRBV29-1
cdr3_aa: CSVGDAGTVYEQYF
cdr3_nt: TGCAGCGTGGGCGATGCGGGGACAGTCTACGAGCAGTACTTC

d_call: TRBD1
j_call: TRBJ1-1
clone_size: -
v_call: TRBV5-1
cdr3_aa: CASLGQGGTEAFF
cdr3_nt: TGCGCCAGCCTTGGACAGGGGGGAACTGAAGCTTTCTTT

d_call: TRBD1
j_call: TRBJ2-1
clone_size: -
v_call: TRBV10-3
cdr3_aa: CATRQGSNNEQFF
cdr3_nt: TGTGCCACCCGACAGGGGTCTAACAATGAGCAGTTCTTC